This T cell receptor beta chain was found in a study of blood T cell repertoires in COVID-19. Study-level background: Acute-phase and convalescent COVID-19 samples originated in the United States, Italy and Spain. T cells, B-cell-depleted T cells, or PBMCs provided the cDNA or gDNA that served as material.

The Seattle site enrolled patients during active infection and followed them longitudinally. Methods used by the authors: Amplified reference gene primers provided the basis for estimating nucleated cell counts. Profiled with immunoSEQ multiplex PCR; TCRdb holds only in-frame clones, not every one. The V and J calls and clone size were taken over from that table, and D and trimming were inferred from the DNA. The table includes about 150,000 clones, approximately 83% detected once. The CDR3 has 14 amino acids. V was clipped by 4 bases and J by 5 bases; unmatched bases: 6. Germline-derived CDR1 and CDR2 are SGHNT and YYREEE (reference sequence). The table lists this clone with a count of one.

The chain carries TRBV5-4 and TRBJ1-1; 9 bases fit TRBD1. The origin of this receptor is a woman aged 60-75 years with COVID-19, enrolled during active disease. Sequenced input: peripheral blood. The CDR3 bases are TGTGCCAGCAGCCGGGACAGGGAGGCGACTGAAGCTTTCTTT. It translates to CASSRDREATEAFF.